These T cell receptor beta chains were read from a single sample in a study of blood T cell repertoires in COVID-19. Assay: immunoSEQ multiplex PCR; the TCRdb copy retains only in-frame clones and omits some. This sample carries roughly 28,000 clones, around 83% of them seen once, and the ten largest clones take around two thirds. Sequencing input: peripheral blood. The source is a man between 65 and 79 years old with acute or convalescent COVID-19. Both conserved end residues are part of each CDR3. D genes are given only for firm matches. Size is stated for part of the rows, as once, few or many counts, or as a class when the clone is expanded.

d_call	v_call	clone_size	j_call	cdr3_aa	cdr3_nt
TRBD1	TRBV5-6	-	TRBJ2-7	CASSEGQNYEQYF	TGTGCCAGCAGCGAGGGACAGAACTACGAGCAGTACTTC
TRBD1	TRBV28	-	TRBJ1-2	CASRRQGNGYTF	TGTGCCAGCAGAAGACAGGGCAATGGCTACACCTTC
-	TRBV2	-	TRBJ2-6	CASSLSGANVLTF	TGTGCCAGCAGTCTAAGCGGGGCCAACGTCCTGACTTTC
TRBD2	TRBV4-2	-	TRBJ2-7	CASSQGAGASYEQYF	TGTGCCAGCAGCCAGGGAGCGGGGGCGTCCTACGAGCAGTACTTC
TRBD1	TRBV6-6	-	TRBJ1-2	CASTSREQGQYGYTF	TGTGCCAGCACTTCAAGAGAACAGGGGCAATATGGCTACACCTTC
-	TRBV27	once	TRBJ2-3	CASSFFGDSVRGGERAQYF	TGTGCCAGCAGTTTCTTCGGTGACAGTGTGCGGGGCGGCGAAAGGGCGCAGTATTTT
-	TRBV9	once	TRBJ2-2	CASSSSHMTGELFF	TGTGCCAGCAGCTCCAGTCACATGACCGGGGAGCTGTTTTTT
-	TRBV3-1/TRBV3-2	-	TRBJ1-1	CASSQDRGSTEAFF	TGTGCCAGCAGCCAAGATCGGGGGAGCACTGAAGCTTTCTTT
TRBD2	TRBV7-6	-	TRBJ2-7	CASSLGLAGSSYEQYF	TGTGCCAGCAGCTTGGGACTAGCGGGGAGCTCCTACGAGCAGTACTTC
TRBD1	TRBV19	few	TRBJ1-3	CASSISDRGADTIYF	TGTGCCAGTAGTATCTCAGACAGGGGAGCGGACACCATATATTTT
TRBD2	TRBV6-2/TRBV6-3	-	TRBJ2-3	CASSYSRLAIADTQYF	TGTGCCAGCAGTTACTCTCGACTAGCGATCGCAGATACGCAGTATTTT
-	TRBV7-3	-	TRBJ2-3	CASSPGLVGGRTDTQYF	TGTGCCAGCAGCCCCGGTCTGGTGGGGGGACGCACAGATACGCAGTATTTT
TRBD1	TRBV7-3	-	TRBJ1-6	CASSSRDRGSPLHF	TGTGCCAGCAGCTCCCGGGACAGGGGCTCACCCCTCCACTTT
TRBD1	TRBV24-1	-	TRBJ2-7	CATSDRGSSYEQYF	TGTGCCACCAGTGACAGGGGGTCCTCCTACGAGCAGTACTTC
-	TRBV7-6	-	TRBJ2-7	CASSLAGGYEQYF	TGTGCCAGCAGCTTAGCGGGGGGTTACGAGCAGTACTTC
-	TRBV7-2	-	TRBJ2-1	CASRQDSRSYNEQFF	TGTGCCAGCAGGCAGGACAGCCGGAGCTACAATGAGCAGTTCTTC
-	TRBV3-1/TRBV3-2	once	TRBJ2-2	CASSQDSIGVRTGELFF	TGTGCCAGCAGCCAAGATTCGATAGGGGTCCGGACCGGGGAGCTGTTTTTT
-	TRBV19	-	TRBJ1-4	CASSIDADSRFPTNEKLFF	TGTGCCAGTAGTATAGACGCGGACAGCCGATTCCCAACTAATGAAAAACTGTTTTTT
-	TRBV5-6	-	TRBJ2-7	CASSRQGRNEQYF	TGTGCCAGCAGCCGCCAAGGGAGGAACGAGCAGTACTTC
-	TRBV18	few	TRBJ1-1	CASSPGQNTEAFF	TGTGCCAGCTCACCGGGACAGAACACTGAAGCTTTCTTT
-	TRBV30	medium-sized	TRBJ1-6	CAWTQVGGSPLHF	TGTGCCTGGACCCAGGTGGGAGGATCACCCCTCCACTTT
-	TRBV12-3/TRBV12-4	-	TRBJ2-7	CASSLGEGEQYF	TGTGCCAGCAGTTTAGGTGAGGGAGAGCAGTACTTC
-	TRBV7-2	-	TRBJ2-5	CASSTPPAGTQYF	TGTGCCAGCAGCACACCCCCGGCGGGGACCCAGTACTTC
-	TRBV7-3	-	TRBJ2-2	CASSANRAGELFF	TGTGCCAGCAGCGCGAACAGGGCCGGGGAGCTGTTTTTT
-	TRBV25-1	-	TRBJ2-1	CASSRQVYNEQFF	TGTGCCAGCAGCCGACAGGTTTACAATGAGCAGTTCTTC
-	TRBV7-9	-	TRBJ2-1	CASSLVRGQWAFF	TGTGCCAGCAGCTTAGTAAGGGGTCAGTGGGCGTTCTTC
TRBD1	TRBV30	few	TRBJ1-2	CAWSPTGTGGGYTF	TGTGCCTGGTCCCCCACCGGGACAGGGGGTGGCTACACCTTC
TRBD1	TRBV18	-	TRBJ1-2	CASSPTSYGQGAYGYTF	TGTGCCAGCTCGCCTACCTCATACGGACAGGGGGCTTATGGCTACACCTTC
-	TRBV5-1	-	TRBJ1-1	CASSLEQGHYGQNTEAFF	TGCGCCAGCAGCTTGGAGCAGGGGCACTACGGCCAGAACACTGAAGCTTTCTTT
TRBD1	TRBV19	-	TRBJ1-6	CASGTGHSPLHF	TGTGCCAGTGGGACAGGCCATTCACCCCTCCACTTT
-	TRBV28	-	TRBJ2-1	CASSLFGGKRANEQFF	TGTGCCAGCAGTTTATTTGGGGGCAAGAGGGCAAATGAGCAGTTCTTC
TRBD2	TRBV11-1	-	TRBJ2-1	CASRPSGRANNEQFF	TGTGCCAGCAGGCCCAGCGGGAGAGCCAACAATGAGCAGTTCTTC
TRBD2	TRBV10-3	-	TRBJ2-5	CAISETSGGAAQYF	TGTGCCATCAGTGAGACTAGCGGGGGGGCGGCCCAGTACTTC
-	TRBV4-1	-	TRBJ1-6	CASSLTGYNSPLHF	TGCGCCAGCAGCCTAACAGGGTATAATTCACCCCTCCACTTT
-	TRBV18	-	TRBJ2-7	CASSPEVDNYEQYF	TGTGCCAGCTCACCTGAAGTTGACAACTACGAGCAGTACTTC
-	TRBV5-1	-	TRBJ1-6	CASSLAGSRWNSPLHF	TGCGCCAGCAGCTTGGCCGGTAGTCGGTGGAATTCACCCCTCCACTTT
TRBD1	TRBV12-5	-	TRBJ1-5	CASGLVGGQAENPQHF	TGTGCTAGTGGTTTGGTAGGAGGACAGGCGGAGAATCCCCAGCATTTT
-	TRBV19	-	TRBJ2-2	CASSIVEANTGELFF	TGTGCCAGTAGTATCGTAGAGGCGAACACCGGGGAGCTGTTTTTT
TRBD1	TRBV5-1	-	TRBJ2-6	CASSHWDRGFGANVLTF	TGCGCCAGCAGCCATTGGGACAGGGGGTTTGGGGCCAACGTCCTGACTTTC
-	TRBV5-1	-	TRBJ2-5	CASSLGFTEETQYF	TGCGCCAGCAGCTTGGGGTTCACTGAGGAGACCCAGTACTTC
-	TRBV24-1	few	TRBJ1-1	CATETTGLGRTEAFF	TGTGCCACCGAGACTACAGGGCTGGGAAGAACTGAAGCTTTCTTT
-	TRBV7-8	-	TRBJ2-1	CASSQALNEQFF	TGTGCCAGCAGCCAAGCCTTGAATGAGCAGTTCTTC
TRBD2	TRBV10-3	-	TRBJ2-3	CATRTSGGTDTQYF	TGTGCCACCCGGACTAGCGGGGGCACAGATACGCAGTATTTT
-	TRBV7-9	-	TRBJ2-7	CASSLGRDYEQYF	TGTGCCAGCAGCTTAGGACGGGACTACGAGCAGTACTTC
TRBD2	TRBV10-3	-	TRBJ2-1	CAISELAGSNEQFF	TGTGCCATCAGTGAACTAGCGGGAAGCAATGAGCAGTTCTTC
-	TRBV18	-	TRBJ1-6	CASSPADNYNSPLHF	TGTGCCAGCTCACCAGCGGACAACTATAATTCACCCCTCCACTTT
TRBD2	TRBV11-3	-	TRBJ2-1	CASSLQRGVNEQFF	TGTGCCAGCAGCTTACAGCGGGGGGTCAATGAGCAGTTCTTC
-	TRBV3-1/TRBV3-2	-	TRBJ1-1	CASSQRGGQGVDTEAFF	TGTGCCAGCAGCCAAAGAGGTGGGCAGGGCGTAGACACTGAAGCTTTCTTT